This T cell receptor beta chain is from a study of radiotherapy plus CTLA-4 blockade in lung cancer. Libraries were prepared by immunoSEQ multiplex PCR; TCRdb keeps only in-frame clonotypes and omits some of them. In the table there are tens of thousands of clones, 70% to 80% of which are singletons. The receptor's source is a human donor with non-small cell lung cancer who had stable disease on radiotherapy plus ipilimumab. Here the sequenced sample was peripheral blood, taken from a patient treated with radiotherapy plus ipilimumab.

This CDR3 reads CATSRKTGIPEAFF. CDR3 bases: TGTGCCACCAGCAGAAAGACAGGAATTCCTGAAGCTTTCTTT. This chain joins TRBV15 and TRBJ1-1; TRBD1 is a possible D gene (6 bases). Between the trimmed V and J ends, which lost 2 bases and 6 bases, there was a span of 13 bases. This CDR3 region has 14 residues. CDR1 and CDR2 from the germline V gene are LNHNV and YYDKDF (reference sequence). The full variable domain, rest sourced from reference TRBV15 and TRBJ1-1, is DAMVIQNPRYQVTQFGKPVTLSCSQTLNHNVMYWYQQKSSQAPKLLFHYYDKDFNNEADTPDNFQSRRPNTSFCFLDIRSPGLGDTAMYLCATSRKTGIPEAFFGQGTRLTVV.